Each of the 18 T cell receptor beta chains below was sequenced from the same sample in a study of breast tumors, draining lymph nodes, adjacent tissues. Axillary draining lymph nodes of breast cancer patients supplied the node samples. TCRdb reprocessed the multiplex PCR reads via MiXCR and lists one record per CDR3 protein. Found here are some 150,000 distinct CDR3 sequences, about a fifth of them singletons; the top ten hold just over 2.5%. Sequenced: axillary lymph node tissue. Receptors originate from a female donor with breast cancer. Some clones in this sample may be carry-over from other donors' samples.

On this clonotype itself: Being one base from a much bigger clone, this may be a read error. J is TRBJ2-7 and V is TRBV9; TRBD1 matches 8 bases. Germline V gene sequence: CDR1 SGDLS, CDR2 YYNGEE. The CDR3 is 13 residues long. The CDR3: CASSGTGWGEQCF. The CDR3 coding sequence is TGTGCCAGCAGCGGGACAGGGTGGGGCGAGCAGTGCTTC.

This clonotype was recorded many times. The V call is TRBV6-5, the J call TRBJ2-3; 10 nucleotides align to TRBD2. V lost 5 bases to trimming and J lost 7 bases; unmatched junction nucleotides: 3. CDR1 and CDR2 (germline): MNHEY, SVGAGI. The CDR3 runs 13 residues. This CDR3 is CASSHSGRNTQYF. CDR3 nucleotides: TGTGCCAGCAGTCATAGCGGGAGGAATACGCAGTATTTT.

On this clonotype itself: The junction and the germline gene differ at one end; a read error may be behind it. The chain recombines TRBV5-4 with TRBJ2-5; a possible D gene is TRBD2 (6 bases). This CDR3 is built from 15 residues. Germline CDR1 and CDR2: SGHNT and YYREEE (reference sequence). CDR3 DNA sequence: TGTGCCAGCAGCTTGGGGGACTTGGCAGTAGAGATCCAGTACTTC. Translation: CASSLGDLAVEIQYF.

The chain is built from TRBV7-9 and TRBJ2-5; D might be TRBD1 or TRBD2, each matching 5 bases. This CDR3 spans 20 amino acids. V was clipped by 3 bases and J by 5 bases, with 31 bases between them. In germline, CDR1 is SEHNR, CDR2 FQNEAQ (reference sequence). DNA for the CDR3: TGTGCCAGCAGCTTCGAGGGTTATAGGGTTATTGAGCCGTGGGGGGAGACCCAGTACTTC. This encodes CASSFEGYRVIEPWGETQYF.

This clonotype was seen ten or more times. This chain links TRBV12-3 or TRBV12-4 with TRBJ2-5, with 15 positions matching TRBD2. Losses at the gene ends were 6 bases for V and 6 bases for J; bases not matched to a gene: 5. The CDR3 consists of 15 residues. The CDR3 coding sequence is TGTGCCAGCAGCGTGGGACTAGCGGGAGGTCAGACCCAGTACTTC. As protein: CASSVGLAGGQTQYF.

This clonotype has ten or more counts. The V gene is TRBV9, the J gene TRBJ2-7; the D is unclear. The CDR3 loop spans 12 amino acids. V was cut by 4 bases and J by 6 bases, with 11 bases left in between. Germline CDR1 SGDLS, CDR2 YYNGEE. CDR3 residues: CASSLPSGEQYF. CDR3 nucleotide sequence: TGTGCCAGCAGCCTCCCCTCGGGCGAGCAGTACTTC.

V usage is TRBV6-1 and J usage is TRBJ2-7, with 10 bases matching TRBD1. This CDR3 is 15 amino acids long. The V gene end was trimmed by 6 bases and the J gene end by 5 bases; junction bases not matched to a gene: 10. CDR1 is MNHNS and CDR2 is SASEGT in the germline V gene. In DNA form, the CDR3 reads TGTGCCAGCAGAAAAGACAGGGGGCTTGAGAACGAGCAGTACTTC. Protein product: CASRKDRGLENEQYF.

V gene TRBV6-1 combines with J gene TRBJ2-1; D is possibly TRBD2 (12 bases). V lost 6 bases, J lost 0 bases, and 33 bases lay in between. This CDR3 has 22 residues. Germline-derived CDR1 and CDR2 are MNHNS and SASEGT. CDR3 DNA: TGTGCCAGCAGCCGGGACAGGGGGATGGGACTAGCGGGCCATAGCTCCTACAATGAGCAGTTCTTC. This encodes CASSRDRGMGLAGHSSYNEQFF.

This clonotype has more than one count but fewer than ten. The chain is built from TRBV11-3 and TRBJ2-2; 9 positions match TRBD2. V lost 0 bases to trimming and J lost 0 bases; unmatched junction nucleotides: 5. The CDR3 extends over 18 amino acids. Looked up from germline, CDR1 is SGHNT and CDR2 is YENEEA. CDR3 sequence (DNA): TGTGCCAGCAGCTTAGACGGTAGCGGGGGCGCGAACACCGGGGAGCTGTTTTTT. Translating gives CASSLDGSGGANTGELFF.

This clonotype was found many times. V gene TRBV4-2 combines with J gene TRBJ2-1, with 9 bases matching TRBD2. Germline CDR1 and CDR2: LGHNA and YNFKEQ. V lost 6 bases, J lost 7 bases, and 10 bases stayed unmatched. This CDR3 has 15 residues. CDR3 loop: CASRPRAGGRNEQFF. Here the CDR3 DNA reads TGTGCCAGCAGGCCTAGAGCGGGAGGAAGGAATGAGCAGTTCTTC.

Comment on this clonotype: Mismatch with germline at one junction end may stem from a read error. CDR3 sequence: CASSPGAGYENLFF. DNA for the CDR3: TGTGCCAGCAGTCCCGGGGCAGGGTATGAAAACCTGTTTTTT. The chain employs TRBV12-3 or TRBV12-4 and TRBJ1-4; maybe TRBD1 (5 bases). The CDR3 is 14 amino acids.

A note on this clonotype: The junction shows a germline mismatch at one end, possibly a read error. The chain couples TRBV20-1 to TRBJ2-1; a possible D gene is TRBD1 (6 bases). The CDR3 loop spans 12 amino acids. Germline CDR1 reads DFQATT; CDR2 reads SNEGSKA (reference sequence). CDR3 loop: CSALRGLYEQLF. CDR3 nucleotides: TGCAGTGCCCTCAGGGGTTTGTATGAGCAGTTATTC.

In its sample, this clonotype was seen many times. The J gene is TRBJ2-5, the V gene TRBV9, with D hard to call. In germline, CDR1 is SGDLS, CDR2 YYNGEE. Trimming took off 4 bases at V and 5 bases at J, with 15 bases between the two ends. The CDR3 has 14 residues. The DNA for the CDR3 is TGTGCCAGCAGCCCCCGAGTGGGTGGGGAGACCCAGTACTTC. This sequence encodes CASSPRVGGETQYF.

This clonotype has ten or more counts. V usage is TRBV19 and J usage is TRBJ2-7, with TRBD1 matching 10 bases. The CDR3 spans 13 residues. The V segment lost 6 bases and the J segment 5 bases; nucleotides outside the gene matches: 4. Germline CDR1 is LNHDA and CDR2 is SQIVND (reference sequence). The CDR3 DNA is TGTGCCAGTAGCGGACAGGGGGTCCACGAGCAGTACTTC. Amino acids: CASSGQGVHEQYF.

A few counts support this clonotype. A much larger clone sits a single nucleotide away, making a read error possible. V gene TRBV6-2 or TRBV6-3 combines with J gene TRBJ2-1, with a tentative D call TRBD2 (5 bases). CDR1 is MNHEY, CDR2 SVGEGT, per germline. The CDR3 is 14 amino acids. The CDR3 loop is CASGYSFSAGEQFF. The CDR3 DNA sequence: TGTGCCAGCGGTTACTCGTTTTCGGCGGGTGAGCAGTTCTTC.

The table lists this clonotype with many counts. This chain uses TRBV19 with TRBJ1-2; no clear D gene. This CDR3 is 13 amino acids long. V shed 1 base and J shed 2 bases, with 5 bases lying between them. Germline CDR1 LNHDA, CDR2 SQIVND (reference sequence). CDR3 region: CASSIGRNYGYTF. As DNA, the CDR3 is TGTGCCAGTAGTATAGGGAGGAACTATGGCTACACCTTC.

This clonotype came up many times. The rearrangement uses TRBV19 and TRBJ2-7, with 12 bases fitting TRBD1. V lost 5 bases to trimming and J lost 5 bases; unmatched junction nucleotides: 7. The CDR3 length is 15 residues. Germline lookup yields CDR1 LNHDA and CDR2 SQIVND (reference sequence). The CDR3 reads CASSARDRGRDEQYF. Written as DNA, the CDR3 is TGTGCCAGTAGTGCCCGGGACAGGGGGCGAGACGAGCAGTACTTC.

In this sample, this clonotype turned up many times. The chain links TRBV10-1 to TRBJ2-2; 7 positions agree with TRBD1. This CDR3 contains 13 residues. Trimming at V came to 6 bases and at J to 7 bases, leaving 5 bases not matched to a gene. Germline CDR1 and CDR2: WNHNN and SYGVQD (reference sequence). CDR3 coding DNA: TGCGCCAGCAGAAACACAGGGGACGGGGAGCTGTTTTTT. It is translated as CASRNTGDGELFF.